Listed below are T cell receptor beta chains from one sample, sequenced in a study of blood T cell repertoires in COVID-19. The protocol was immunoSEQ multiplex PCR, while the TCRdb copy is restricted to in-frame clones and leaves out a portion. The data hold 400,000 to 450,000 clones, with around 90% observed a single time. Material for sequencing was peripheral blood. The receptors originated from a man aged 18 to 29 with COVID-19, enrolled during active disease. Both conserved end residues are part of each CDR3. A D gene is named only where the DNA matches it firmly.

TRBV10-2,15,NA,CASSRAAGENQPQHF
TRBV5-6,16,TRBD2,CAGKSGGPSSYNEQFF
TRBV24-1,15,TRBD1,CATSAQGASGDTQYF
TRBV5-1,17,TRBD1,CASSGGQGFPGTGELFF
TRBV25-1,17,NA,CASSEYSAGNSGNTIYF
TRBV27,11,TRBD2,CASSVAGVQFF
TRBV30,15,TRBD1,CAWSASDRDANTIYF
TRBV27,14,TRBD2,CASSPGLAVYEQYF
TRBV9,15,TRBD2,CASSVSGTRGNEQFF
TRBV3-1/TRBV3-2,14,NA,CASSQGAFTDTQYF
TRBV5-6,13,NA,CASSPWGDTEAFF
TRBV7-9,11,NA,CASGPLYEQYF
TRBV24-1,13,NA,CATAGGLNTEAFF
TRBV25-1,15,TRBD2,CASSSSGTKVYEQYF
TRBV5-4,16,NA,CASSMGGGLYNQPQHF
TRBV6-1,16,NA,CASSEPGNVSGNTIYF
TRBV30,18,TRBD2,CAWGSGLASKKLRGEQYF
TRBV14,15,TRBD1,CASSQDWGQSYEQYF
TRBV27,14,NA,CASSPHNSYNEQFF
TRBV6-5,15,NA,CASSYAQLNTGELFF
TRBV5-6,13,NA,CASSLEGANEQFF
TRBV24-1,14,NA,CATSDLQGGDTQYF
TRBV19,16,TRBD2,CASRSTGTSGTYEQYF
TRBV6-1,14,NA,CASSEHGHDNEQFF
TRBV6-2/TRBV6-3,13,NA,CASSGALLATQYF
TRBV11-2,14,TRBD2,CASKASGGWETQYF
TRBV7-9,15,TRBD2,CASSVTSGNTDTQYF
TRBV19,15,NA,CASSMGGASSQPQHF
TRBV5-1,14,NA,CASSETGVQETQYF
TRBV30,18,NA,CAWSVLKPGLPERNTIYF
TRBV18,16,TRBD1,CASSELGQPSWGGYTF
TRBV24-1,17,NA,CATSDSSTATSGNTIYF
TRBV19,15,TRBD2,CASSTLAGGLDEQFF
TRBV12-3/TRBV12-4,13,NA,CASSLMRGRGAFF
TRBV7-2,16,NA,CASSLSTGEGQETQYF
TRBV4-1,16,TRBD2,CASSPLGAGDHNEQFF